This TCR beta chain was sequenced during a study of vaccination and CD4 T cells after COVID-19. The study, taken as a whole, reports: Relatively few convalescent patients and no early post-infection timepoints were analyzed. The study found that a median approximately 84% of reactive clones in convalescent patients appeared only post-vaccination.

Treatment noted: roughly 10-day PBMC culture with coronavirus spike peptide pools or control peptides (ViraFEST assay). With about 10 days of culture completed, CD4+ T cells were isolated by negative selection. The Oncomine TCR Beta short-read assay was applied to DNA of cultured CD4+ T cells. Genomic DNA was drawn out of CD4+ T cells grown in culture. Via MiXCR, TCRdb re-called the PCR reads, giving one row per CDR3 protein. The repertoire includes 15,000 to 25,000 distinct CDR3 sequences, about 42% of them detected once, and 27% sits in the top ten. The CDR3 consists of 18 residues. V lost 1 base and J 2 bases, leaving 23 bases between the germline ends. CDR1 and CDR2 from the germline V gene are DFQATT and SNEGSKA (reference sequence). In this sample, this clonotype turned up a few times. The antigen remains unidentified.

The gene calls are TRBV20-1 and TRBJ1-2; TRBD1 is a possible D gene (6 bases). The sequenced sample was CD4+ T cells from blood, cultured in vitro, obtained before SARS-CoV-2 vaccination. This clonotype was obtained from a human donor who received a COVID-19 vaccine. The CDR3 bases are TGCAGTGCTAGAGGAGGCAGGGGCTTCCGAGGGGTCAACTATGGCTACACCTTC. This translates into CSARGGRGFRGVNYGYTF.